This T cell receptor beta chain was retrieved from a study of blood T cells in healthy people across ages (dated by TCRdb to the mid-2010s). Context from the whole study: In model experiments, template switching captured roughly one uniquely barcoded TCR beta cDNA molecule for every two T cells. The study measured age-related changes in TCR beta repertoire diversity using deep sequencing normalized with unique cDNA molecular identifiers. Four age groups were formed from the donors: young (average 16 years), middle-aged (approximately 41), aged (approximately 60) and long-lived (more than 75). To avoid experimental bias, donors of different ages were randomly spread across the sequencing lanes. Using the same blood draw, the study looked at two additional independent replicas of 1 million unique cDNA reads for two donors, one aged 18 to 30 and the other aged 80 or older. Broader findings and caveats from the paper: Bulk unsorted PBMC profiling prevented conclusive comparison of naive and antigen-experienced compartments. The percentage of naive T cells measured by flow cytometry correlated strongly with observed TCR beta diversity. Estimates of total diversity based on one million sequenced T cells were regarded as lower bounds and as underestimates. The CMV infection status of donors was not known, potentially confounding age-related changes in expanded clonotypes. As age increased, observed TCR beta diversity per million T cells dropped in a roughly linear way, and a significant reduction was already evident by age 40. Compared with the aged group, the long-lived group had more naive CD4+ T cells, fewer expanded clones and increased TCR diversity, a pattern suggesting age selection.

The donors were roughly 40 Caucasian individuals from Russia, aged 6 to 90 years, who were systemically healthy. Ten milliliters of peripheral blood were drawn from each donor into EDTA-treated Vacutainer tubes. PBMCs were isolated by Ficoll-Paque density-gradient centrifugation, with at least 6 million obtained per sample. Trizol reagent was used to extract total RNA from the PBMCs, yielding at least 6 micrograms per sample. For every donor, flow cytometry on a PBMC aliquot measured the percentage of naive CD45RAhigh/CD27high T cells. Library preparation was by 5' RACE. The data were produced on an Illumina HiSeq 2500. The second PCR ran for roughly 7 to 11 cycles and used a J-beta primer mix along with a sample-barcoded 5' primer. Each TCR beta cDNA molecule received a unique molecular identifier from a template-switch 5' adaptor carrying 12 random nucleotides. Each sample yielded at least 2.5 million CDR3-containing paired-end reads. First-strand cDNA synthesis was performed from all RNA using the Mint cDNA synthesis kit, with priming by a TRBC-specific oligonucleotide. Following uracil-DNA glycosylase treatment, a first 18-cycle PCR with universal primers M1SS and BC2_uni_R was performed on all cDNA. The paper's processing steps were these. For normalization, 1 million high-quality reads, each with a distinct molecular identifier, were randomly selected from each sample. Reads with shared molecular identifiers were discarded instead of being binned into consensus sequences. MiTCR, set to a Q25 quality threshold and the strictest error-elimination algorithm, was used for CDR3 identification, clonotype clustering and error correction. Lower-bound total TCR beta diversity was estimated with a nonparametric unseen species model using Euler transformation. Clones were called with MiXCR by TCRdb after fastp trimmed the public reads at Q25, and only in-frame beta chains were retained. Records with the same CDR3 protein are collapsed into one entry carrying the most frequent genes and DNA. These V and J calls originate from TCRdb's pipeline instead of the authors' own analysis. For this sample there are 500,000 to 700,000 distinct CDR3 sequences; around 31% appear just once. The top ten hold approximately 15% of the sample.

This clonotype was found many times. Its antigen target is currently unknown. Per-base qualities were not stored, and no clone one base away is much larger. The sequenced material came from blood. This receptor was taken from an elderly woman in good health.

CDR3 sequence: CASSLTGGLGANVLTF. The bases read TGTGCCAGCAGCCTGACAGGGGGACTTGGGGCCAACGTCCTGACTTTC. The rearrangement combines TRBV6-2 or TRBV6-3 with TRBJ2-6; 9 bases in the middle match TRBD1. V and J are trimmed by 6 bases and 3 bases, and the gene matches miss 6 bases of the junction. There are 16 amino acids in the CDR3, from cysteine to phenylalanine inclusive. Only the CDR3 part of the read is kept: 48 bases, read in frame from the first base. The germline V gene supplies CDR1 MNHEY and CDR2 SVGEGT.